This is a list of T cell receptor beta chains from one sample in a study of identical twins. TCRdb fed the 5' RACE reads into MiXCR, producing one record per CDR3 protein. The sample records about 700,000 distinct CDR3 sequences, roughly 6% being singletons. The sample was naive T cells sorted from blood. These receptors all come from a man aged 18 to 29 in good health. CDR3s include the opening cysteine and the closing phenylalanine or tryptophan. A D gene is named only where the DNA matches it firmly. A clone size is listed for some rows: how often the clone was seen (once, few, many), or a class if it is expanded.

d_call j_call clone_size v_call cdr3_aa cdr3_nt
TRBD2 TRBJ2-7 many TRBV28 CASRASGRVGEQYF TGTGCCAGCAGGGCTAGCGGGCGGGTGGGCGAGCAGTACTTC
NA TRBJ2-7 many TRBV5-6 CASSPVGRTYSYEQYF TGTGCCAGCAGCCCGGTTGGCAGAACCTACTCCTACGAGCAGTACTTC
TRBD2 TRBJ2-1 many TRBV5-1 CASSLTGLAGYNEQFF TGCGCCAGCAGCTTAACGGGACTAGCGGGGTACAATGAGCAGTTCTTC
NA TRBJ2-5 few TRBV7-8 CASSLEASRLYQETQYF TGTGCCAGCAGCTTAGAGGCGTCCCGGTTGTACCAAGAGACCCAGTACTTC
TRBD1 TRBJ1-1 few TRBV5-1 CASSQRQGAGSGSEAFF TGCGCCAGCAGCCAGCGACAGGGGGCGGGTTCGGGTAGTGAAGCTTTCTTT
NA TRBJ1-1 NA TRBV11-2 CASSPMPDTEAFF TGTGCCAGCAGCCCTATGCCGGATACTGAAGCTTTCTTT
NA TRBJ2-3 few TRBV27 CASTSIVARSDTQYF TGTGCCAGCACTTCGATCGTTGCCCGGAGTGATACGCAGTATTTT
NA TRBJ1-1 many TRBV29-1 CSVEDGGRTEAFF TGCAGCGTTGAAGATGGAGGGCGGACTGAAGCTTTCTTT
TRBD1 TRBJ2-1 many TRBV10-3 CAISPGTGKSNEQFF TGTGCCATCAGCCCCGGGACAGGGAAATCAAATGAGCAGTTCTTC
TRBD2 TRBJ2-3 many TRBV13 CASSFRGRADTQYF TGTGCCAGCAGCTTCCGCGGGAGGGCAGATACGCAGTATTTT
NA TRBJ2-5 many TRBV7-2 CASSLGLQTQYF TGTGCCAGCAGCTTAGGGTTGCAGACCCAGTACTTC
TRBD2 TRBJ2-2 NA TRBV10-2 CASLELAGGQNTGELFF TGCGCCAGTCTGGAACTAGCGGGCGGACAGAACACCGGGGAGCTGTTTTTT
NA TRBJ1-5 many TRBV7-9 CASSLAVYQPQHF TGTGCCAGCAGCTTAGCTGTTTATCAGCCCCAGCATTTT
NA TRBJ2-3 few TRBV2 CASSEQGPDTDTQYF TGTGCCAGCAGTGAACAGGGCCCCGACACAGATACGCAGTATTTT
NA TRBJ2-7 many TRBV15 CATKPGPNYEQYF TGTGCCACTAAACCGGGACCGAACTACGAGCAGTACTTC
NA TRBJ1-1 NA TRBV12-3/TRBV12-4 CASSPGGVNTEAFF TGTGCCAGCAGTCCAGGTGGGGTGAACACTGAAGCTTTCTTT
TRBD2 TRBJ2-1 many TRBV29-1 CSVGGLAGELGEQFF TGCAGCGTTGGTGGACTAGCGGGAGAACTAGGTGAGCAGTTCTTC
NA TRBJ1-5 many TRBV6-1 CASSEPGAFYSNQPQHF TGTGCCAGCAGTGAACCAGGGGCCTTCTATAGCAATCAGCCCCAGCATTTT
TRBD2 TRBJ2-1 few TRBV5-8 CASSRTSGRPTSEQFF TGTGCCAGCAGCCGAACTAGCGGGAGGCCCACATCCGAGCAGTTCTTC
TRBD1 TRBJ2-1 NA TRBV20-1 CSATRGLNEQFF TGCAGTGCTACCAGGGGGCTCAATGAGCAGTTCTTC
NA TRBJ1-5 many TRBV20-1 CSARHTFAGGLNQPQHF TGCAGTGCTAGACATACTTTCGCCGGAGGTCTCAATCAGCCCCAGCATTTT
TRBD1 TRBJ2-3 few TRBV12-3/TRBV12-4 CASSRQGAESTDTQYF TGTGCCAGCAGTAGACAGGGGGCCGAATCCACAGATACGCAGTATTTT
NA TRBJ2-7 many TRBV5-1 CASRFAGASYEQYF TGCGCCAGCAGGTTCGCGGGCGCTTCCTACGAGCAGTACTTC
TRBD2 TRBJ2-1 many TRBV29-1 CSVGDSGEQFF TGCAGCGTGGGGGATAGCGGGGAGCAGTTCTTC
TRBD1 TRBJ2-7 NA TRBV6-2/TRBV6-3 CASIKGDRAIHEQYF TGTGCCAGCATCAAGGGGGACAGGGCAATCCACGAGCAGTACTTC
NA TRBJ2-5 few TRBV14 CASSPGSSQETQYF TGTGCCAGCAGCCCTGGATCCTCCCAAGAGACCCAGTACTTC
NA TRBJ2-1 many TRBV3-1 CASSQEAGARNEQFF TGTGCCAGCAGCCAAGAGGCGGGGGCGAGGAATGAGCAGTTCTTC